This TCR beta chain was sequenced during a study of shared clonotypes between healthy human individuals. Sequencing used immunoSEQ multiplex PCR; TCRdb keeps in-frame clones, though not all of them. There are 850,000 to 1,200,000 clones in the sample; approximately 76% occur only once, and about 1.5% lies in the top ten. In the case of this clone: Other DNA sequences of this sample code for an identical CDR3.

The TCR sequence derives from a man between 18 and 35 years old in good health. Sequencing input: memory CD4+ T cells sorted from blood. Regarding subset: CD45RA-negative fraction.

Written as DNA, the CDR3 is TGTGCCAGCAGCTTAATAGGCGGACAGCCCCAGCATTTT. It codes for CASSLIGGQPQHF. This rearrangement joins TRBV7-2 to TRBJ1-5; no firm D call. Germline CDR1 is SGHTA and CDR2 is FQGNSA. This CDR3 is built from 13 residues. The germline V and J ends were trimmed by 2 bases and 7 bases, with 9 bases remaining between them.